A single sample gave rise to the 29 T cell receptor beta chains below, sequenced in a study of cytomegalovirus exposure and HLA in healthy donors. Produced via immunoSEQ multiplex PCR; TCRdb's table is partial and in-frame only. The table has approximately 58,000 clones, 85% to 95% seen once. The sequencing input was PBMCs. These TCRs come from a young woman in good health and CMV-seropositive.

The chain employs TRBV4-3 and TRBJ2-1; perhaps TRBD2 as D (6 bases). CDR3 length equals 15 residues. Germline-derived CDR1 and CDR2 are LGHNA and YSLEER. The V gene lost 0 bases and the J gene lost 0 bases, with 6 bases spanning the gap. The CDR3: CASSQDSGSYNEQFF. The CDR3 DNA reads TGCGCCAGCAGCCAAGATAGCGGCTCCTACAATGAGCAGTTCTTC.

V is TRBV18 and J is TRBJ1-3; 9 nucleotides agree with TRBD1. The CDR3 is made up of 18 amino acids. Germline CDR1 and CDR2: KGHSH and LQKENI. The V segment lost 6 bases and the J segment 0 bases; nucleotides outside the gene matches: 12. The CDR3 bases are TGTGCCAGCTCGAAACTCTTACAGGACAGGGGCTCTGGAAACACCATATATTTT. This codes for CASSKLLQDRGSGNTIYF.

The chain carries TRBV28 and TRBJ1-1, with 8 bases identical to TRBD1. Germline V gene sequence: CDR1 MDHEN, CDR2 SYDVKM. The J segment lost 6 bases and the V segment lost 10 bases, leaving 7 bases of the junction unmatched. The CDR3 is 12 amino acids. The CDR3 region is CATRQGLAEAFF. DNA of the CDR3: TGTGCCACCCGACAGGGGCTAGCTGAAGCTTTCTTT.

The chain links TRBV6-1 to TRBJ1-1; 7 bases are a match to TRBD1. With 2 bases clipped from V and 5 bases from J, the junction kept 11 bases outside the gene matches. The CDR3 runs to 16 residues. Per the germline V gene, CDR1 is MNHNS and CDR2 is SASEGT. The CDR3 protein is CASSEPRAGGKTEAFF. The CDR3 DNA reads as TGTGCCAGCAGTGAACCCCGCGCAGGGGGAAAGACTGAAGCTTTCTTT.

This rearrangement joins TRBV10-1 to TRBJ2-7; 9 bases match TRBD1. Germline V CDR1 and CDR2: WNHNN, SYGVQD (reference sequence). The V gene end was trimmed by 4 bases and the J gene end by 1 base; junction bases not matched to a gene: 8. The CDR3 covers 16 residues. CDR3 sequence reads: CASSGGTGLYSYEQYF. The CDR3 DNA reads TGCGCCAGCAGTGGGGGGACAGGGCTATATTCCTACGAGCAGTACTTC.

The V call is TRBV6-1, the J call TRBJ2-4; 10 bases align to TRBD1. CDR1 and CDR2 (germline): MNHNS, SASEGT. This CDR3 is built from 16 residues. V lost 4 bases and J lost 0; bases outside the gene matches: 3. CDR3 coding DNA: TGTGCCAGCAGTGCCCGGGACAGGGGAGCCAAAAACATTCAGTACTTC. Translation gives CASSARDRGAKNIQYF.

The chain uses TRBV4-1 and TRBJ2-7; possible D gene TRBD1, 6 bases. CDR3 size: 13 residues. CDR1 and CDR2 (germline): MGHRA, YSYEKL. V lost 4 bases and J 10 bases, leaving 17 bases between the germline ends. The CDR3 loop reads CASSPTGSAFQYF. The CDR3 coding sequence is TGCGCCAGCAGCCCGACAGGATCAGCGTTCCAGTACTTC.

This rearrangement joins TRBV4-1 to TRBJ2-3, with 10 positions matching TRBD2. This CDR3 has 15 residues. Trimming at V came to 5 bases and at J to 2 bases, leaving 4 bases not matched to a gene. CDR1 and CDR2 from the germline V gene are MGHRA and YSYEKL. The CDR3 nucleotides are TGCGCCAGCAGCGCTCTAGCGGGGGACACAGATACGCAGTATTTT. This translates into CASSALAGDTDTQYF.

The chain uses TRBV28 and TRBJ2-6, with D possibly TRBD1 on 5 matching bases. V was clipped by 3 bases and J by 11 bases, with 23 bases between them. The germline gives CDR1 MDHEN, CDR2 SYDVKM. The length of the CDR3 is 17 residues. CDR3 loop: CASSFRERTSRADVLTF. In DNA form, the CDR3 reads TGTGCCAGCAGTTTTCGAGAACGGACATCTCGAGCCGACGTCCTGACTTTC.

This clone has only one observation. J is TRBJ1-2 and V is TRBV29-1; D is possibly TRBD1 (5 bases). The CDR3 totals 14 residues. Germline CDR1 reads SQVTM; CDR2 reads ANQGSEA. V was clipped by 3 bases and J by 2 bases, with 13 bases between them. The CDR3 nucleotides read TGCAGCGTTGAGTCCCAGGGACTGAACTATGGCTACACCTTC. It is translated as CSVESQGLNYGYTF. Filled out from reference TRBV29-1 and TRBJ1-2, the complete variable domain reads SAVISQKPSRDICQRGTSLTIQCQVDSQVTMMFWYRQQPGQSLTLIATANQGSEATYESGFVIDKFPISRPNLTFSTLTVSNMSPEDSSIYLCSVESQGLNYGYTFGSGTRLTVV.

The rearrangement links TRBV4-1 to TRBJ2-3; a weak D match, TRBD1 (6 bases). Per germline, CDR1 MGHRA and CDR2 YSYEKL. Between the trimmed V and J ends, which lost 11 bases and 8 bases, there was a span of 26 bases. The CDR3 consists of 15 residues. The CDR3 DNA reads TGCGCCGCCAGCAAGCTGACAGGTGTCTTGGGTACGCAGTATTTT. Its translation is CAASKLTGVLGTQYF.

The chain combines TRBV28 with TRBJ2-3; D may be TRBD2 (5 bases). The CDR3 totals 16 residues. V was pared by 6 bases and J by 0 bases, with 16 bases between. Germline values: CDR1 MDHEN, CDR2 SYDVKM. The CDR3 sequence is CASSFWRYPSTDTQYF. The CDR3 region has the DNA TGTGCCAGCAGCTTCTGGAGGTACCCGAGCACAGATACGCAGTATTTT.

The V gene is TRBV5-1, the J gene TRBJ2-1, with TRBD2 as a possible D gene (6 bases). CDR3 length: 18 amino acids. The ends were cut back, 0 bases at V and 0 bases at J, with 16 bases in the middle. Germline-derived CDR1 and CDR2 are SGHRS and YFSETQ. In DNA, the CDR3 is TGCGCCAGCAGCTTGGAAGGTCTAGCGAGGAGCTCCTACAATGAGCAGTTCTTC. It encodes CASSLEGLARSSYNEQFF.

J is TRBJ2-2 and V is TRBV27, with D unresolved. Germline V gene lookup returns CDR1 MNHEY and CDR2 SMNVEV (reference sequence). The CDR3 extends over 12 amino acids. Trimming shortened V by 1 base and J by 6 bases, and 3 bases separated the two germline ends. Here the CDR3 reads CASSLLAGELFF. The CDR3 DNA reads TGTGCCAGCAGTTTATTAGCCGGGGAGCTGTTTTTT.

The V call is TRBV20-1, the J call TRBJ1-1, with D possibly matching TRBD1 (5 bases). V was trimmed by 5 bases and J by 1 base, leaving 5 bases between them. The CDR3 contains 11 residues. CDR1 is DFQATT and CDR2 is SNEGSKA in the germline V gene (reference sequence). The CDR3 loop is CSAGQNTEAFF. The CDR3 DNA sequence: TGCAGTGCTGGACAGAACACTGAAGCTTTCTTT.

V and J are TRBV5-8 and TRBJ2-1; D possibly corresponds to TRBD1 (5 bases). The germline V gene has CDR1 SGHTS and CDR2 YDEGEE. Deletions cut 9 bases from V and 4 bases from J, with 14 bases between. This CDR3 is built from 13 residues. The CDR3 coding sequence is TGTGCCAATAAGGGGTCTGGTTACAATGAGCAGTTCTTC. Translated, it gives CANKGSGYNEQFF.

The gene calls are TRBV5-1 and TRBJ2-3; D is possibly TRBD1 (7 bases). Trimming shortened V by 4 bases and J by 0 bases, and 12 bases separated the two germline ends. The CDR3 has 15 residues. Germline CDR1 and CDR2: SGHRS and YFSETQ. This CDR3 reads CASSVQGGSTDTQYF. As DNA, the CDR3 is TGCGCCAGCAGCGTCCAGGGGGGTAGCACAGATACGCAGTATTTT.

The chain links TRBV4-3 to TRBJ2-6; D is unclear. The germline CDR1 and CDR2 sequences are LGHNA and YSLEER. Trimming removed 0 bases at V and 0 bases at J, with 9 bases between. This CDR3 contains 17 residues. DNA of the CDR3: TGCGCCAGCAGCCAAGAGGAGCTGCACTCTGGGGCCAACGTCCTGACTTTC. This translates into CASSQEELHSGANVLTF.

This chain joins TRBV14 and TRBJ2-7, with TRBD1 as a possible D gene (8 bases). This CDR3 has 18 amino acids. The V and J ends lost 0 bases and 6 bases respectively, with 24 bases between them. Germline CDR1 and CDR2: SGHDN and FVKESK. The CDR3 bases are TGTGCCAGCAGCCAAGATCGGCCACGCGGGGGACAGGCGGGCGAGCAGTACTTC. Translating gives CASSQDRPRGGQAGEQYF.

The chain combines TRBV28 with TRBJ2-1, with 9 nucleotides matching TRBD1. CDR3 length: 18 residues. CDR1 is MDHEN and CDR2 is SYDVKM in the germline V gene. The junction had 16 bases not matched to a gene; V was cut back by 1 base and J by 9 bases. The CDR3 sequence: CASSLSVGRQGGTGEQFF. In DNA form, the CDR3 reads TGTGCCAGCAGTTTATCCGTGGGCCGACAGGGGGGAACAGGTGAGCAGTTCTTC.

The rearrangement uses TRBV5-1 and TRBJ1-1; D possibly corresponds to TRBD1 (6 bases). The CDR3 totals 17 residues. CDR1 and CDR2 from the germline V gene are SGHRS and YFSETQ. V was cut by 2 bases and J by 4 bases, with 21 bases left in between. The CDR3 sequence is CASSLRDKGDGGTEAFF. The DNA of the CDR3 is TGCGCCAGCAGCTTACGGGACAAGGGGGATGGAGGCACTGAAGCTTTCTTT.

This chain uses TRBV19 with TRBJ1-5, with D maybe TRBD1 (6 bases). The V end lost 4 bases, the J end lost 8 bases, and 15 bases lay between the germline ends. Germline CDR1 is LNHDA and CDR2 is SQIVND (reference sequence). The length of the CDR3 is 14 residues. CDR3 in DNA: TGTGCCAGTAGTAGCAGTTCGAGGGGGAAGCCCCAGCATTTT. Amino acids: CASSSSSRGKPQHF.

The chain has TRBV5-6 and TRBJ2-2, with D possibly TRBD1 on 8 matching bases. The V and J ends lost 2 bases and 4 bases respectively, with 24 bases between them. Germline CDR1 SGHDT, CDR2 YYEEEE. The CDR3 spans 19 residues. CDR3 sequence: CASSFGRTGTGRFTGELFF. DNA of the CDR3: TGTGCCAGCAGCTTCGGGAGGACCGGGACAGGAAGATTCACCGGGGAGCTGTTTTTT.

V gene TRBV2 combines with J gene TRBJ1-5; 9 nucleotides agree with TRBD1. The CDR3 has 18 amino acids. The germline gives CDR1 SNHLY, CDR2 FYNNEI. V lost 5 bases, J lost 10 bases, and 21 bases stayed unmatched. The CDR3 is CASSPNYRGRVELSPQHF. The CDR3, as DNA: TGTGCCAGCAGTCCGAACTACAGGGGGCGGGTGGAACTAAGCCCCCAGCATTTT. The whole variable domain, filled in from reference TRBV2 and TRBJ1-5, reads EPEVTQTPSHQVTQMGQEVILRCVPISNHLYFYWYRQILGQKVEFLVSFYNNEISEKSEIFDDQFSVERPDGSNFTLKIRSTKLEDSAMYFCASSPNYRGRVELSPQHFGDGTRLSIL.

The genes are TRBV2 and TRBJ2-4; D is unresolved. CDR1 is SNHLY, CDR2 FYNNEI, per germline. The V end lost 4 bases, the J end lost 0 bases, and 4 bases lay between the germline ends. The CDR3 has 13 amino acids. CDR3 coding DNA: TGTGCCAGCAGTGGGCTAGCCAAAAACATTCAGTACTTC. Translation: CASSGLAKNIQYF.

The chain recombines TRBV6-6 with TRBJ1-3; tentative D call: TRBD1 (6 bases). CDR1 is MNHNY and CDR2 is SVGAGI in the germline V gene (reference sequence). This CDR3 comprises 14 residues. Trimming removed 9 bases from V and 1 base from J, with 13 bases in between. CDR3 bases: TGTGCCAGTGGGGAGGGGGGGTCTGGAAACACCATATATTTT. As protein: CASGEGGSGNTIYF.

For the CDR3, the DNA is TGTGCCAGCAGCTATCAGGGGGCCTACGAGCAGTACTTC. Amino acid sequence: CASSYQGAYEQYF. V gene TRBV6-1 combines with J gene TRBJ2-7, with TRBD1 matching over 7 bases. Looked up from germline, CDR1 is MNHNS and CDR2 is SASEGT. The trim removed 6 bases at V and 2 bases at J, leaving 4 bases unmatched. The CDR3 length is 13 residues.

V is TRBV7-9 and J is TRBJ2-3; D not resolved. The CDR3 is 13 residues long. Looked up from germline, CDR1 is SEHNR and CDR2 is FQNEAQ (reference sequence). V shed 5 bases and J shed 2 bases, with 8 bases lying between them. This chain's CDR3 is CASSHTTTDTQYF. DNA for the CDR3: TGTGCCAGCAGCCACACCACCACAGATACGCAGTATTTT.

This chain joins TRBV28 and TRBJ2-4; TRBD1 aligns across 8 bases. Looked up from germline, CDR1 is MDHEN and CDR2 is SYDVKM. The CDR3 runs 13 residues. V gave up 5 bases and J gave up 12 bases; unmatched junction bases: 9. Written as DNA, the CDR3 is TGTGCCAGCAGTCTCACAGGGGGTCGGGGTCAGTACTTC. Amino acid sequence: CASSLTGGRGQYF.